One sample yielded the 30 T cell receptor beta chains listed below, sequenced in a study of shared clonotypes between healthy human individuals. Sequencing was performed with immunoSEQ multiplex PCR; in TCRdb, only in-frame clones are kept and a portion is missing. Among roughly 1,500,000 clones, 95% to 99% were seen once, and the ten largest hold around 0.45%. The specimen was naive CD4+ T cells sorted from blood. Subset: CD45RA+ positively selected. These receptors were collected from a man aged 30-40 years in good health.

The chain uses TRBV6-5 and TRBJ1-2, with a possible D match to TRBD1 (5 bases). Trimming cost V 2 bases and J 8 bases, with 15 bases left between them. The germline CDR1 and CDR2 sequences are MNHEY and SVGAGI. CDR3 length: 14 residues. The CDR3 is CASSYTTGTYGYTF. The CDR3 DNA sequence: TGTGCCAGCAGTTACACCACAGGTACCTACGGCTACACCTTC.

This chain connects TRBV15 to TRBJ1-4, with D possibly being TRBD1 (5 bases). The V end lost 4 bases, the J end lost 5 bases, and 14 bases lay between the germline ends. This CDR3 spans 15 amino acids. CDR1 and CDR2 from the germline V gene are LNHNV and YYDKDF (reference sequence). CDR3 DNA: TGTGCCACCAGCAAAACCGGGACTGCGAATGAAAAACTGTTTTTT. Its protein is CATSKTGTANEKLFF. Variable domain in full (rest from reference TRBV15 and TRBJ1-4): DAMVIQNPRYQVTQFGKPVTLSCSQTLNHNVMYWYQQKSSQAPKLLFHYYDKDFNNEADTPDNFQSRRPNTSFCFLDIRSPGLGDTAMYLCATSKTGTANEKLFFGSGTQLSVL.

This clone was seen once. The V gene is TRBV27, the J gene TRBJ2-5; no clear D. Trimming took 2 bases from V and 7 from J, leaving 14 bases between them. This CDR3 has 14 residues. Germline V lookup: CDR1 MNHEY, CDR2 SMNVEV (reference sequence). DNA for the CDR3: TGTGCCAGCAGTTTACGCCCCGTAGATGGGACCCAGTACTTC. Amino acids: CASSLRPVDGTQYF.

This clone was counted once. The gene calls are TRBV7-3 and TRBJ2-1; 10 nucleotides match TRBD2. The V and J ends lost 0 bases and 5 bases, in that order; junction bases with no gene match: 4. The germline V gene has CDR1 SGHTA and CDR2 FQGTGA. The CDR3 runs to 16 residues. The CDR3 bases are TGTGCCAGCAGCTTAACGAGACTAGCGGGTCACAATGAGCAGTTCTTC. It yields the protein CASSLTRLAGHNEQFF.

This sequence joins TRBV7-9 and TRBJ1-5; D is possibly TRBD1 (5 bases). The CDR3 length is 14 residues. CDR1 and CDR2 from the germline V gene are SEHNR and FQNEAQ (reference sequence). V was pared by 1 base and J by 6 bases, with 10 bases between. The CDR3 loop reads CASSLGQGGQPQHF. CDR3 in DNA: TGTGCCAGCAGCTTAGGGCAGGGAGGTCAGCCCCAGCATTTT.

Notes on this clone: This sample includes further DNA sequences coding for the same CDR3. This sequence joins TRBV5-1 and TRBJ2-1; no firm D call. The CDR3 length is 13 residues. Germline CDR1 reads SGHRS; CDR2 reads YFSETQ. V lost 0 bases, J lost 5 bases, and 6 bases lay in between. The CDR3, as DNA: TGCGCCAGCAGCTTGGACAGACACAATGAGCAGTTCTTC. Its translation is CASSLDRHNEQFF.

This chain connects TRBV2 to TRBJ2-6, with D perhaps TRBD2 (5 bases). The V end was cut by 5 bases, the J end by 0 bases, with 11 bases between. Germline V lookup: CDR1 SNHLY, CDR2 FYNNEI. The CDR3 runs 16 residues. The CDR3 DNA reads as TGTGCCAGCAGTCGTCCGGGAAGCTCTGGGGCCAACGTCCTGACTTTC. This encodes CASSRPGSSGANVLTF.

Comment on this clone: The sample carries other DNA sequences with the same CDR3. The chain joins TRBV2 to TRBJ2-7; D is ambiguous. There are 12 residues in the CDR3. CDR1 and CDR2 from the germline V gene are SNHLY and FYNNEI. Trimming took off 4 bases at V and 3 bases at J, with 7 bases between the two ends. CDR3 loop: CASSVEIYEQYF. CDR3 nucleotides: TGTGCCAGCAGTGTCGAAATCTACGAGCAGTACTTC.

The chain combines TRBV5-1 with TRBJ2-7, with D possibly matching TRBD2 (6 bases). The germline gives CDR1 SGHRS, CDR2 YFSETQ. The V end lost 3 bases, the J end lost 0 bases, and 16 bases lay between the germline ends. This CDR3 spans 16 amino acids. CDR3 amino acids: CASSWSLAQSSYEQYF. DNA of the CDR3: TGCGCCAGCAGCTGGAGTCTAGCGCAGAGCTCCTACGAGCAGTACTTC.

The genes are TRBV14 and TRBJ2-3; D unclear. The CDR3 sequence is 16 residues long. Germline CDR1 and CDR2: SGHDN and FVKESK. Trimming removed 0 bases from V and 1 base from J, with 11 bases in between. The CDR3 nucleotides are TGTGCCAGCAGCCAAGAAGTGTACAGCCGCACAGATACGCAGTATTTT. Translated, it gives CASSQEVYSRTDTQYF. Combining the CDR3 with reference TRBV14 and TRBJ2-3 gives the whole variable domain EAGVTQFPSHSVIEKGQTVTLRCDPISGHDNLYWYRRVMGKEIKFLLHFVKESKQDESGMPNNRFLAERTGGTYSTLKVQPAELEDSGVYFCASSQEVYSRTDTQYFGPGTRLTVL.

The chain links TRBV12-2 to TRBJ2-1; whether TRBD2, the table's D call, matches the DNA was not checked. TRBV12-2 constitutes a pseudogene. The CDR3 runs to 16 residues. CDR3 DNA: TGTGCAAGTCGCTTAGGGATAGCGGGCGTCTACAATGAGCAGTTCTTC. It encodes CASRLGIAGVYNEQFF.

J is TRBJ1-5 and V is TRBV28; 8 bases agree with TRBD1. J was trimmed by 7 bases and V by 4 bases; bases with no gene match: 6. CDR3 size: 14 residues. Per the germline V gene, CDR1 is MDHEN and CDR2 is SYDVKM. CDR3 protein: CASSYGQGRQPQHF. In DNA, the CDR3 is TGTGCCAGCAGTTACGGACAGGGACGACAGCCCCAGCATTTT.

CDR3 region: CASLPGTGGGQPQHF. The CDR3 nucleotides read TGTGCCTCCCTCCCCGGGACAGGGGGCGGGCAGCCCCAGCATTTT. V usage is TRBV19 and J usage is TRBJ1-5; 12 bases map to TRBD1. After removal of 11 bases from V and 7 bases from J, the junction contained 12 bases not matched to a gene. This CDR3 has 15 residues. The germline gives CDR1 LNHDA, CDR2 SQIVND (reference sequence).

This clone was observed once. The V gene is TRBV4-3, the J gene TRBJ1-1; no firm D call. V gave up 1 base and J gave up 1 base, with 13 bases separating them. The CDR3 extends over 16 amino acids. CDR1 is LGHNA, CDR2 YSLEER, per germline. This CDR3 reads CASSQGEVAANTEAFF. The CDR3 DNA follows: TGCGCCAGCAGCCAAGGCGAAGTAGCGGCGAACACTGAAGCTTTCTTT.

This chain joins TRBV4-3 and TRBJ2-2; no definite D call. The CDR3 sequence is 15 residues long. The V gene's germline CDR1 is LGHNA and CDR2 YSLEER. V was shortened by 1 base and J by 9 bases, with 15 bases between the two germline ends. The CDR3 spells CASSQVYPGYRELFF. The DNA for the CDR3 is TGCGCCAGCAGCCAAGTGTATCCAGGTTACCGGGAGCTGTTTTTT.

This chain's CDR3 is CASSLRVDVGKLFF. CDR3 nucleotides: TGTGCCAGCAGCCTTAGGGTGGATGTTGGAAAACTGTTTTTT. The chain has TRBV5-5 and TRBJ1-4; D remains ambiguous. Germline-derived CDR1 and CDR2 are SGHKS and YYEKEE (reference sequence). V lost 4 bases and J 10 bases, leaving 17 bases between the germline ends. This CDR3 has 14 residues.

The CDR3 DNA reads as TGTGCCTGGAGTTTATGGCCTAGCGGGCAAACCTACGAGCAGTACTTC. It yields the protein CAWSLWPSGQTYEQYF. This rearrangement joins TRBV30 to TRBJ2-7, with TRBD2 identical over 8 bases. The germline V gene encodes CDR1 GTSNPN and CDR2 SVGIG (reference sequence). Trimming cost V 2 bases and J 2 bases; bases outside gene matches: 11. The CDR3 totals 16 residues.

V gene TRBV27 combines with J gene TRBJ1-1, with D perhaps TRBD1 (6 bases). The CDR3 spans 13 residues. Trimming pared 0 bases from V and 8 bases from J, leaving 10 bases between. Per germline, CDR1 MNHEY and CDR2 SMNVEV (reference sequence). CDR3 DNA: TGTGCCAGCAGTTTATCACGGGGGCTGGAAGCTTTCTTT. Translating gives CASSLSRGLEAFF.

Comments on this clone: The sample carries other DNA sequences with the same CDR3. This sequence joins TRBV10-3 and TRBJ2-7; TRBD2 matches 7 bases. Germline CDR1 is ENHRY and CDR2 is SYGVKD. Trimming at V came to 0 bases and at J to 2 bases, leaving 4 bases not matched to a gene. The CDR3 length is 15 residues. The CDR3 DNA reads as TGTGCCATCAGTGAGTCGACGGGAGGCACCTACGAGCAGTACTTC. It specifies CAISESTGGTYEQYF.

The V gene is TRBV19, the J gene TRBJ2-7; no reliable D call. The CDR3 has 14 residues. The V end was cut by 7 bases, the J end by 1 base, with 14 bases between. The germline V gene encodes CDR1 LNHDA and CDR2 SQIVND (reference sequence). The CDR3 loop is CASKETAHSYEQYF. CDR3 in DNA: TGTGCCAGTAAGGAGACCGCGCATTCCTACGAGCAGTACTTC.

The V call is TRBV5-6, the J call TRBJ2-2; TRBD2 agrees at 12 bases. This CDR3 has 17 amino acids. Germline values: CDR1 SGHDT, CDR2 YYEEEE. V was clipped by 3 bases and J by 4 bases; unmatched bases: 7. The CDR3 DNA follows: TGTGCCAGCAGCTATCTAGCGGGAGGGCCGGGCACCGGGGAGCTGTTTTTT. Translated, it gives CASSYLAGGPGTGELFF.

This chain connects TRBV19 to TRBJ2-7, with 7 bases aligning to TRBD1. The V and J ends lost 3 bases and 3 bases, in that order; junction bases with no gene match: 5. The germline CDR1 and CDR2 sequences are LNHDA and SQIVND (reference sequence). The length of the CDR3 is 14 residues. CDR3 coding DNA: TGTGCCAGTAGTATGGGGGCAGGGGGCTACGAGCAGTACTTC. Amino acids: CASSMGAGGYEQYF.

The genes are TRBV5-6 and TRBJ2-3; D call uncertain. The CDR3 is 12 amino acids. Germline V gene lookup returns CDR1 SGHDT and CDR2 YYEEEE. V shed 0 bases and J shed 2 bases, with 1 base lying between them. In DNA, the CDR3 is TGTGCCAGCAGCTTGGCCACAGATACGCAGTATTTT. Translation gives CASSLATDTQYF.

This clone was recorded once. V gene TRBV6-5 combines with J gene TRBJ1-2, with 9 positions matching TRBD1. Germline CDR1 MNHEY, CDR2 SVGAGI. J gave up 14 bases and V 7 bases, and 5 bases lay outside the gene matches. The CDR3 extends over 10 amino acids. The CDR3 spells CASNRGLRTF. The CDR3, as DNA: TGTGCCAGCAACAGGGGGCTTCGGACCTTC.

This clone was picked up a small number of times. This same CDR3 is encoded by further DNA sequences in the sample. The rearrangement joins TRBV7-9 to TRBJ2-1; D ambiguous. V lost 5 bases to trimming and J lost 10 bases, with 6 bases between them. Germline assignment: CDR1 SEHNR and CDR2 FQNEAQ (reference sequence). The CDR3 has 10 residues. CDR3 in amino acids: CASSKDEQFF. The CDR3 DNA reads TGTGCCAGCAGCAAGGACGAGCAGTTCTTC.

DNA of the CDR3: TGTGCCATCAGGCCCTCAGACCGACAGGGGAGGTGGAGCACTGAAGCTTTCTTT. As protein: CAIRPSDRQGRWSTEAFF. The rearrangement joins TRBV10-3 to TRBJ1-1, with 8 bases lining up with TRBD1. The CDR3 spans 18 residues. Losses at the gene ends were 6 bases for V and 4 bases for J; bases not matched to a gene: 19. Germline assignment: CDR1 ENHRY and CDR2 SYGVKD.

This clone was picked up one time. V and J are TRBV14 and TRBJ1-2, with D unclear. Per the germline V gene, CDR1 is SGHDN and CDR2 is FVKESK. Trimming left V 0 bases short and J 4 bases short, with 12 bases between. The CDR3 sequence is 15 residues long. This CDR3 is CASSQDAVSSYGYTF. In nucleotides, the CDR3 is TGTGCCAGCAGCCAAGATGCGGTCTCGAGCTATGGCTACACCTTC.

This chain joins TRBV27 and TRBJ2-3; D is undetermined. Between the trimmed V and J ends, which lost 6 bases and 5 bases, there was a span of 15 bases. CDR3 length: 14 amino acids. Germline CDR1 and CDR2: MNHEY and SMNVEV (reference sequence). CDR3 bases: TGTGCCAGCAGCCCCAAGACTTGGAAAGATACGCAGTATTTT. Translating it yields CASSPKTWKDTQYF.

The gene calls are TRBV9 and TRBJ2-2, with 8 bases matching TRBD2. J was trimmed by 5 bases and V by 4 bases; bases with no gene match: 10. This CDR3 region has 16 residues. The germline V gene has CDR1 SGDLS and CDR2 YYNGEE. This CDR3 is CASSPRAGGGTGELFF. The CDR3 DNA is TGTGCCAGCAGCCCCCGGGCGGGAGGAGGGACCGGGGAGCTGTTTTTT. Drawing the rest from reference TRBV9 and TRBJ2-2, the complete variable domain is DSGVTQTPKHLITATGQRVTLRCSPRSGDLSVYWYQQSLDQGLQFLIQYYNGEERAKGNILERFSAQQFPDLHSELNLSSLELGDSALYFCASSPRAGGGTGELFFGEGSRLTVL.

The J gene is TRBJ1-1, the V gene TRBV11-2, with D uncertain. The ends were cut back, 1 base at V and 11 bases at J, with 20 bases in the middle. This CDR3 is 15 amino acids long. Germline loops: CDR1 SGHAT, CDR2 FQNNGV. This chain's CDR3 is CASSLGGRREVGAFF. The CDR3 nucleotides read TGTGCCAGCAGCTTAGGGGGTAGACGGGAGGTGGGTGCTTTCTTT.